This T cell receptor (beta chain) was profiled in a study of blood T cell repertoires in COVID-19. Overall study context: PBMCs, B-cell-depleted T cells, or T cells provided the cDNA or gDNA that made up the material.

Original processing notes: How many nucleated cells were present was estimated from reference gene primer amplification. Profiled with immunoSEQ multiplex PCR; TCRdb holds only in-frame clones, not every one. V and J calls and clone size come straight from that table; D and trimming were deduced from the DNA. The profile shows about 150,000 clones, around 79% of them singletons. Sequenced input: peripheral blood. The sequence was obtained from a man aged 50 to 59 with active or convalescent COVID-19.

CDR3 sequence: CASIGPGEGEQYF. The CDR3 nucleotides are TGTGCCAGCATAGGGCCGGGAGAGGGCGAGCAGTACTTC. The chain carries TRBV2 and TRBJ2-7, with D possibly TRBD2 on 6 matching bases. V was clipped by 7 bases and J by 6 bases, with 16 bases between them. This CDR3 spans 13 amino acids. The germline gives CDR1 SNHLY, CDR2 FYNNEI.